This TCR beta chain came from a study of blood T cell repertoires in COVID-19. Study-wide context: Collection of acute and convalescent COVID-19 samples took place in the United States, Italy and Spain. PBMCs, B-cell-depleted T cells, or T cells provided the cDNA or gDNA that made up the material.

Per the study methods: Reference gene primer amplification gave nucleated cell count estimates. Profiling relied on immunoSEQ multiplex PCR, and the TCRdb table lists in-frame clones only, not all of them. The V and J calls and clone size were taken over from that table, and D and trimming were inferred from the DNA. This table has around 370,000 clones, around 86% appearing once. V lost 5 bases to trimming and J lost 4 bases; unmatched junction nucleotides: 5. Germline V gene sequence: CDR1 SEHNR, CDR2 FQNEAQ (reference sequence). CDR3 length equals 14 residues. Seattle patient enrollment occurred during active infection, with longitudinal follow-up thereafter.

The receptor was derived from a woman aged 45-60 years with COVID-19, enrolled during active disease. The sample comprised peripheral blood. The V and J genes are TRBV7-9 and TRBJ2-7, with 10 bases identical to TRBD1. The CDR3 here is CASSPGQGKYEQYF. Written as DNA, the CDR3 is TGTGCCAGCAGCCCGGGACAGGGGAAATACGAGCAGTACTTC. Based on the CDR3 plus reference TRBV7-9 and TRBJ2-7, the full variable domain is DTGVSQNPRHKITKRGQNVTFRCDPISEHNRLYWYRQTLGQGPEFLTYFQNEAQLEKSRLLSDRFSAERPKGSFSTLEIQRTEQGDSAMYLCASSPGQGKYEQYFGPGTRLTVT.